What follows is one TCR beta chain and its context. The antigen is unknown. V lost 4 bases to trimming and J lost 4 bases, with 10 bases between them. Looked up from germline, CDR1 is LNHDA and CDR2 is SQIVND (reference sequence). The CDR3 covers 13 residues. This sample is drawn from a study of T cell responses to AZD1222 COVID-19 vaccine. Study overall: The analysis combined second doses at about 4 or about 12 weeks.

Study outcomes and limitations: Rises in breadth and depth of Spike-specific TCRs came after two AZD1222 doses.

Produced via immunoSEQ multiplex PCR; TCRdb's table is partial and in-frame only. Of around 130,000 clones in the sample, about 93% were seen once. This specimen was peripheral blood, taken on day 0 of AZD1222 vaccination. The V and J genes are TRBV19 and TRBJ1-2; TRBD1 is a possible D gene (5 bases). The TCR sequence derives from an adult in good health. The CDR3 protein is CASSRDLFYGYTF. The CDR3 nucleotides are TGTGCCAGTAGTAGGGACTTATTCTATGGCTACACCTTC. Looking up the rest from reference TRBV19 and TRBJ1-2 gives the full variable domain: DGGITQSPKYLFRKEGQNVTLSCEQNLNHDAMYWYRQDPGQGLRLIYYSQIVNDFQKGDIAEGYSVSREKKESFPLTVTSAQKNPTAFYLCASSRDLFYGYTFGSGTRLTVV.